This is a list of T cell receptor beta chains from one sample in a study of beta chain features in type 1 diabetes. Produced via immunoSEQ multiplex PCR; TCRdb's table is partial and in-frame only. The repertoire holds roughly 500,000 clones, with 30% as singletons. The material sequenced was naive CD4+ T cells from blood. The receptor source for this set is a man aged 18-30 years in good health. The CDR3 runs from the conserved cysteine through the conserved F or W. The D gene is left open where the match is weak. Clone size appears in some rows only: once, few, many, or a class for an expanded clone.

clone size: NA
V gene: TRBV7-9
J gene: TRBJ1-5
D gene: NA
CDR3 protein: CASSLSGRDQPQHF
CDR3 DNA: TGTGCCAGCAGCTTATCAGGCAGGGATCAGCCCCAGCATTTT

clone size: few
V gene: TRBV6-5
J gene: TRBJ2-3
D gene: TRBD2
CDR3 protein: CASSSTSPKSDTQYF
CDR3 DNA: TGTGCCAGCAGTTCGACTAGCCCAAAATCAGATACGCAGTATTTT

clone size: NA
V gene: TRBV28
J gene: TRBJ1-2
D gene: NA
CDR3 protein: CASSGGPVYGYTF
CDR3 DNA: TGTGCCAGCAGTGGAGGACCTGTCTATGGCTACACCTTC

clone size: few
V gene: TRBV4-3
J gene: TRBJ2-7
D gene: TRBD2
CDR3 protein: CASSQGLARPYEQYF
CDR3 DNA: TGCGCCAGCAGCCAGGGACTAGCACGCCCCTACGAGCAGTACTTC

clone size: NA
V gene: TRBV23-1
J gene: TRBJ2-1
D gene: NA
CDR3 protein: CASSQPGEDNEQFF
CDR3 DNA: TGCGCCAGCAGTCAACCGGGAGAGGACAATGAGCAGTTCTTC

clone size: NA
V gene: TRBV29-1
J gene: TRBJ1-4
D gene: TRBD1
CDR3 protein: CSVEDPLRTGGDEKLFF
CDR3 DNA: TGCAGCGTTGAAGATCCCCTTCGGACAGGGGGAGATGAAAAACTGTTTTTT

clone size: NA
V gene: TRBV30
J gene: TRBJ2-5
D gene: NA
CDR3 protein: CAWSRTVQETQYF
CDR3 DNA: TGTGCCTGGAGCCGGACGGTCCAAGAGACCCAGTACTTC

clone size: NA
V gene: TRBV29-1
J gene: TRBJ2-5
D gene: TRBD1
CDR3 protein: CSGWTGGQETQYF
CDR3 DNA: TGCAGCGGGTGGACAGGGGGCCAAGAGACCCAGTACTTC

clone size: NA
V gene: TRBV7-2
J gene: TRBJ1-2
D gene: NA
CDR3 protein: CASSPLGLPAYTF
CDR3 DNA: TGTGCCAGCAGCCCACTGGGACTTCCCGCATACACCTTC

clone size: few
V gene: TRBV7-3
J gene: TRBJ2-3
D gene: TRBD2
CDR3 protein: CASSLYPPLDGGDTDTQYF
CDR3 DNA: TGTGCCAGCAGCTTATACCCCCCCCTAGATGGGGGGGACACAGATACGCAGTATTTT

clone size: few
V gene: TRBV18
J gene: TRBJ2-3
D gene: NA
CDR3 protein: CASSPPSGTDTQYF
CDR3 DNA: TGTGCCAGCTCACCACCCTCGGGCACAGATACGCAGTATTTT

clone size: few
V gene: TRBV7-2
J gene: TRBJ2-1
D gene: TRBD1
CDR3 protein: CASSQRTGAYNEQFF
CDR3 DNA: TGTGCCAGCAGCCAGAGGACAGGGGCCTACAATGAGCAGTTCTTC

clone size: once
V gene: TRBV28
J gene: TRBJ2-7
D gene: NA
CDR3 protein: CASRSGTREQYF
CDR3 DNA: TGTGCCAGCAGGTCCGGGACACGGGAGCAGTACTTC

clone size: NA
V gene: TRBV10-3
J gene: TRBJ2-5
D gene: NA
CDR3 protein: CAITSGRKAGETQYF
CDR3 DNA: TGTGCCATCACCTCGGGACGGAAGGCCGGGGAGACCCAGTACTTC

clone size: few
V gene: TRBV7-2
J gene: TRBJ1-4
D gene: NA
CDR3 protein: CASSLMGAEEKLFF
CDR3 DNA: TGTGCCAGCAGCCTCATGGGGGCTGAGGAAAAACTGTTTTTT

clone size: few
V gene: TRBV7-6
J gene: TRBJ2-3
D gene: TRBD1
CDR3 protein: CASSGRDSFFTSTDTQYF
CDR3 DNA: TGTGCCAGCAGCGGCCGGGACAGCTTTTTCACTAGCACAGATACGCAGTATTTT